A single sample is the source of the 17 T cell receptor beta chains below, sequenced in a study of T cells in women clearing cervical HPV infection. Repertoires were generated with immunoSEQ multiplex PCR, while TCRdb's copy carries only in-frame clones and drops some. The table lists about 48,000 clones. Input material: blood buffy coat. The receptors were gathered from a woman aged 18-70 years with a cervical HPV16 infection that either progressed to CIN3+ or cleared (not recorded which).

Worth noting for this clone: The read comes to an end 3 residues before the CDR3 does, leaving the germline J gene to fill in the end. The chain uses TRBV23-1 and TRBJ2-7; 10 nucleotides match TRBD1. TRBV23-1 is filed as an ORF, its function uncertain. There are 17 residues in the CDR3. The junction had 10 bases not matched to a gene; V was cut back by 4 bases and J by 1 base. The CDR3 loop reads CASSRRNDRGRSYEQYF. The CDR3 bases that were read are TGCGCCAGCAGTCGAAGAAACGACAGGGGGCGATCCTACGAG.

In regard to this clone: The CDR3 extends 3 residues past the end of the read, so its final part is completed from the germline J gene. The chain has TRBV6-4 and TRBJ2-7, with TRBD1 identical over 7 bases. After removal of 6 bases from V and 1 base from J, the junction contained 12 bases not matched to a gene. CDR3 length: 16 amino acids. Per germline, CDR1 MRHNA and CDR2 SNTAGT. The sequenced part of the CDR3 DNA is TGTGCCAGCAGGGGTGGCAGGGGGAATGGGTCCTACGAG. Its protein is CASRGGRGNGSYE. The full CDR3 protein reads CASRGGRGNGSYEQYF.

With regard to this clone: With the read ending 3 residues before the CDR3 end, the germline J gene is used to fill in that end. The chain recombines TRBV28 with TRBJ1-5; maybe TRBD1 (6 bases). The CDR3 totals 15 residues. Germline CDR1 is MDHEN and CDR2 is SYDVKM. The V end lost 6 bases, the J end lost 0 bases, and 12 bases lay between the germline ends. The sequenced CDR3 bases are TGTGCCAGCAGCGTCAGACAGGATAGCAATCAGCCC. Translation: CASSVRQDSNQP. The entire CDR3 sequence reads CASSVRQDSNQPQHF.

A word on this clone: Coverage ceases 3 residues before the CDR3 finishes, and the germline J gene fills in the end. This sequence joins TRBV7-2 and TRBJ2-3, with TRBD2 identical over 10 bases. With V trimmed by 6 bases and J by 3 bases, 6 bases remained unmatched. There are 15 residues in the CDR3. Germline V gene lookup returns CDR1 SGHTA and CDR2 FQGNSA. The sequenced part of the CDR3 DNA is TGTGCCAGCAGGGTTAGCGGGAGGTGGACAGATACG. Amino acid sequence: CASRVSGRWTDT. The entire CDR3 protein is CASRVSGRWTDTQYF.

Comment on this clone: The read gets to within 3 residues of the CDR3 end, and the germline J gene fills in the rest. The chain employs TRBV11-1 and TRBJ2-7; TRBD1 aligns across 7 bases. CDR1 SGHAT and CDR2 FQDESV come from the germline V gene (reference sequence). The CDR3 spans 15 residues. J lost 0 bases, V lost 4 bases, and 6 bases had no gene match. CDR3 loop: CASSSPGQASYEQYF. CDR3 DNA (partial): TGTGCCAGCAGCTCCCCCGGACAGGCCTCCTACGAG.

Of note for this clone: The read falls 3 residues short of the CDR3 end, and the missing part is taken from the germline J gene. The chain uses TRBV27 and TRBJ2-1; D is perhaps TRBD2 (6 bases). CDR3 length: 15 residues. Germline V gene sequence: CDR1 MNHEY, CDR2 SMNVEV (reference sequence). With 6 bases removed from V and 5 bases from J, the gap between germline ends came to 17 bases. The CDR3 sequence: CASRVGGVLNNEQFF. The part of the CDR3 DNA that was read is TGTGCCAGCAGGGTGGGGGGAGTCCTCAACAATGAG.

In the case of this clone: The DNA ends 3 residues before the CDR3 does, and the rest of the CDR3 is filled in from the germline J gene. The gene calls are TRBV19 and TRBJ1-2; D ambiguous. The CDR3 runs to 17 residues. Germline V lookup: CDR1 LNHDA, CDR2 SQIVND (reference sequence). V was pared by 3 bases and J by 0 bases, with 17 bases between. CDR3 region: CASSIRLGRQANYGYTF. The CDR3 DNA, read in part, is TGTGCCAGTAGTATCCGGCTGGGCCGCCAAGCTAACTATGGC.

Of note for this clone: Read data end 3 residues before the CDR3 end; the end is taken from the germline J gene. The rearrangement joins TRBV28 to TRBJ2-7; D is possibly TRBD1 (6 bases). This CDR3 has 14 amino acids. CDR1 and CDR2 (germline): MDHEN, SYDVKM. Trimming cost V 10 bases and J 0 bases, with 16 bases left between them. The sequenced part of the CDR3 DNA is TGTGCCACCAACCGGGACATTGGCTCCTACGAG. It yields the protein CATNRDIGSYE. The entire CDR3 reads CATNRDIGSYEQYF.

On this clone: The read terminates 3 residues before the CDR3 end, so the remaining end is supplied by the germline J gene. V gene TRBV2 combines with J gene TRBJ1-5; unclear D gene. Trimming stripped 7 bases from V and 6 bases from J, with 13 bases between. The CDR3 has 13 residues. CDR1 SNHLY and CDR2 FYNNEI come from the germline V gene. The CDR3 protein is CASIFSTGQPQHF. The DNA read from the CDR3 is TGTGCCAGCATTTTTTCTACGGGTCAGCCC.

CDR3 DNA (partial): TGTGCCATCAGTGGGACAGCCAAAGAGACC. Residues: CAISGTAKET. The entire CDR3 protein is CAISGTAKETQYF. The rearrangement joins TRBV10-3 to TRBJ2-5, with D perhaps TRBD1 (6 bases). The read finishes 3 residues shy of the CDR3 end, and the germline J gene is used to complete it. This CDR3 region has 13 residues. CDR1 is ENHRY and CDR2 is SYGVKD in the germline V gene. Trimming took 4 bases from V and 3 from J, leaving 9 bases between them.

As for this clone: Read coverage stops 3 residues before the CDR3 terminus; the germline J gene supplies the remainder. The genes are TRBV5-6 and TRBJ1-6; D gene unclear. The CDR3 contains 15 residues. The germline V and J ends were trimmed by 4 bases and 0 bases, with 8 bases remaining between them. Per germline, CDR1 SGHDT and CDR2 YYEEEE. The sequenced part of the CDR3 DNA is TGTGCCAGCAGCCTTGACACCTCCTATAATTCACCC. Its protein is CASSLDTSYNSP. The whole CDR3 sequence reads CASSLDTSYNSPLHF.

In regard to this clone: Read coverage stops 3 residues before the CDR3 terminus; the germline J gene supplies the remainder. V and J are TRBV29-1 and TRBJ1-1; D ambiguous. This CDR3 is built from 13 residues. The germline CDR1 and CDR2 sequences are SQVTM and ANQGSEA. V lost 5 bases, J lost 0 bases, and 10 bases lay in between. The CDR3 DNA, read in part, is TGCAGCGTTAAGGGTCGTCTGAACACTGAA. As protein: CSVKGRLNTE. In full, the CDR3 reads CSVKGRLNTEAFF.

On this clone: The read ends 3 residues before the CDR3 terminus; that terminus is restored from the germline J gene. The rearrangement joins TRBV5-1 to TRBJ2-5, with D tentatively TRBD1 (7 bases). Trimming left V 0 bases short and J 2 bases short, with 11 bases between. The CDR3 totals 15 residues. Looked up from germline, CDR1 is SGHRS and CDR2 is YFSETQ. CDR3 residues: CASSLAAGQQETQYF. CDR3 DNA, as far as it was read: TGCGCCAGCAGCTTGGCGGCGGGACAGCAAGAGACC. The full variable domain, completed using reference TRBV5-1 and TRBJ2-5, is KAGVTQTPRYLIKTRGQQVTLSCSPISGHRSVSWYQQTPGQGLQFLFEYFSETQRNKGNFPGRFSGRQFSNSRSEMNVSTLELGDSALYLCASSLAAGQQETQYFGPGTRLLVL.

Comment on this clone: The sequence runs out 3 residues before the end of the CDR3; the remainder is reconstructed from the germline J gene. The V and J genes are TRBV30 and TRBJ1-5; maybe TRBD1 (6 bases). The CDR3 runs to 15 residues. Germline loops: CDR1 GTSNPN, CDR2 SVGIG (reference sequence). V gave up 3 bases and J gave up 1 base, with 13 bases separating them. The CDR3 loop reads CAWSPGVRSNQPQHF. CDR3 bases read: TGTGCCTGGAGCCCAGGGGTGAGGAGCAATCAGCCC.

CDR3 loop: CASSLTSGIYTDTQYF. The CDR3 bases that were read are TGCGCCAGCAGCCTGACTAGCGGAATATACACAGATACG. V is TRBV10-1 and J is TRBJ2-3, with 9 positions matching TRBD2. The CDR3 is cut off 3 residues early in the read; its end comes from the germline J gene. Trimming at V came to 6 bases and at J to 2 bases, leaving 9 bases not matched to a gene. Germline loops: CDR1 WNHNN, CDR2 SYGVQD (reference sequence). The length of the CDR3 is 16 residues.

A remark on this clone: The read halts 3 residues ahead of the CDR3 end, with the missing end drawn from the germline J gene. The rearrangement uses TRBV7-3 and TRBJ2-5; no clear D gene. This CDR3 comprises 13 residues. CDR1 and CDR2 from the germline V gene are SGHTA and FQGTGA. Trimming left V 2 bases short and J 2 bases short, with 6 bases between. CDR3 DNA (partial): TGTGCCAGCAGCTTAGCGCCGCAAGAGACC. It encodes CASSLAPQET. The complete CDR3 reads CASSLAPQETQYF.

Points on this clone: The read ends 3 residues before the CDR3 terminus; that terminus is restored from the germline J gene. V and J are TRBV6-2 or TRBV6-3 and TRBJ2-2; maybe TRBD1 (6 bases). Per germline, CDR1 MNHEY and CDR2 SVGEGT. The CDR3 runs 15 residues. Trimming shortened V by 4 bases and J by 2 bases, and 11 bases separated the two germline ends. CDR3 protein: CASSSGQVNTGELFF. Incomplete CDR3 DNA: TGTGCCAGCAGTTCGGGACAAGTTAACACCGGGGAG.